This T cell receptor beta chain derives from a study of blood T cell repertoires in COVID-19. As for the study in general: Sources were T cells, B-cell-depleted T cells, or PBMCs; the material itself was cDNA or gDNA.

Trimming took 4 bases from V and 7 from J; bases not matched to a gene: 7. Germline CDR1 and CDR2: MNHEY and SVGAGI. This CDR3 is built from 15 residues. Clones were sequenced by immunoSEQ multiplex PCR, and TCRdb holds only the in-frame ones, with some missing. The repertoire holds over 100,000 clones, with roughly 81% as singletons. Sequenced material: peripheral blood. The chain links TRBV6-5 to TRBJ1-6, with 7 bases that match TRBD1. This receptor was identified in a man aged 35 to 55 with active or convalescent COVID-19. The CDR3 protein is CASSSPGTENSPLHF. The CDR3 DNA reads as TGTGCCAGCAGTTCCCCGGGGACAGAGAATTCACCCCTCCACTTT.